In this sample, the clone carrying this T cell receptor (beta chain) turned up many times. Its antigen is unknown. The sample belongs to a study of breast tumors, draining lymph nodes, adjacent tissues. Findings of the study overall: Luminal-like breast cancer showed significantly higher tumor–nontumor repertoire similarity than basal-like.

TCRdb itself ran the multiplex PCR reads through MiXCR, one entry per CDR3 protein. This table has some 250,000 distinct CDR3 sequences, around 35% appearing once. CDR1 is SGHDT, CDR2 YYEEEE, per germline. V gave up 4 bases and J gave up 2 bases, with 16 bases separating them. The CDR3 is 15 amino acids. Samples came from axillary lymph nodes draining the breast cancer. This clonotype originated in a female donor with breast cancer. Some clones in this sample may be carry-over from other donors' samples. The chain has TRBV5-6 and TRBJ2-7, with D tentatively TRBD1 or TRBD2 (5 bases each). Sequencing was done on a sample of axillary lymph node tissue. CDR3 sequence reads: CASSEPRDGTYEQYF. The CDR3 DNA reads TGTGCCAGCAGCGAACCCCGGGACGGTACCTACGAGCAGTACTTC.